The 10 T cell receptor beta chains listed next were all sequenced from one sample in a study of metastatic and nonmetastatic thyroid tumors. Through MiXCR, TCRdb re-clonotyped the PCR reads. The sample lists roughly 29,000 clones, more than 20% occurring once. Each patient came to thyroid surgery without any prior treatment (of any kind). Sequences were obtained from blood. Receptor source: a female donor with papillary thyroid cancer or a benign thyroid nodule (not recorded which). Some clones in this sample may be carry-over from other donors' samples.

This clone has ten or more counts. CDR3 sequence reads: CASSQENNRDSNNYGYTF. The CDR3 nucleotides read TGCGCCAGCAGCCAAGAAAATAACCGGGACAGCAATAACTATGGCTACACCTTC. The chain joins TRBV4-1 to TRBJ1-2; 7 positions match TRBD1. Per germline, CDR1 MGHRA and CDR2 YSYEKL. The CDR3 is 18 amino acids. Trimming removed 0 bases from V and 1 base from J; junction bases left unmatched: 11.

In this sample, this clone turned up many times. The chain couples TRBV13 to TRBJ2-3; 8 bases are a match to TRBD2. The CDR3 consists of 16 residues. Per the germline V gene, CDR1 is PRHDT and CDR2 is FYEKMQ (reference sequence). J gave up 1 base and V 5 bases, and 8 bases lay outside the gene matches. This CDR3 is CASSEQTSGGTDTQYF. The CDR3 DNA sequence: TGTGCCAGCAGCGAGCAAACTAGCGGAGGCACAGATACGCAGTATTTT.

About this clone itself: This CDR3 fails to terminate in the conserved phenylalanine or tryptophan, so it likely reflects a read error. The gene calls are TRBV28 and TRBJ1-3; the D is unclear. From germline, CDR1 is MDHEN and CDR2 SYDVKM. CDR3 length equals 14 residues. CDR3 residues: CASCLRGPGNNIYI. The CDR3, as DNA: TGTGCCAGCTGTTTAAGAGGCCCTGGAAACAACATATATATT.

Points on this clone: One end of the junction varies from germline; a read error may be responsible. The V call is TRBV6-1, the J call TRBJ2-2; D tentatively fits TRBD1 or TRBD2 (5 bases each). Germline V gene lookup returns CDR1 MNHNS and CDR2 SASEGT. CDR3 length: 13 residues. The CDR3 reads CASKNRNTGERFF. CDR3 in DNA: TGTGCGAGCAAGAACAGGAACACCGGGGAGCGGTTTTTT.

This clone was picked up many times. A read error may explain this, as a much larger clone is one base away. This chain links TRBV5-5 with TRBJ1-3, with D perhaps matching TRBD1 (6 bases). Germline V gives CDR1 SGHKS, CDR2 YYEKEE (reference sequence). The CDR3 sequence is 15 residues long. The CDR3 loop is CASGLDSKSGNTIYF. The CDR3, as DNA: TGTGCCAGCGGCTTGGACAGTAAATCTGGAAACACCATATATTTT.

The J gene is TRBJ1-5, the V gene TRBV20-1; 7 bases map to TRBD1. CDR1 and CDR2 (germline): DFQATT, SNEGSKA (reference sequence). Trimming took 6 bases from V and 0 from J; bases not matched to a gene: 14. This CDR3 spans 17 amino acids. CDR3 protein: CSARTGLLGYSNQPQHF. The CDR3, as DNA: TGCAGTGCCAGGACAGGCCTCCTTGGATATAGCAATCAGCCCCAGCATTTT.

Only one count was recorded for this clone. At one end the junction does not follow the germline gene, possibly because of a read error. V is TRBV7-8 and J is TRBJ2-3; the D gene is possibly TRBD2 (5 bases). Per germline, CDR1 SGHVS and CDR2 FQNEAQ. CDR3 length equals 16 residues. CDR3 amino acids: CASSLQMTMSGDTQYF. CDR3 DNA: TGTGCCAGCAGCTTACAGATGACTATGAGTGGGGATACACAGTATTTT.

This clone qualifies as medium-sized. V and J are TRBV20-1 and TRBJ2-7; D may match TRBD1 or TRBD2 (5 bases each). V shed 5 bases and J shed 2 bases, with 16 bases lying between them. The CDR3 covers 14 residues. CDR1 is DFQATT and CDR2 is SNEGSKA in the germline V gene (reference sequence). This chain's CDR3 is CSAEPGPTPYEQYF. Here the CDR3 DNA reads TGCAGTGCTGAACCGGGACCAACGCCCTACGAGCAGTACTTC.

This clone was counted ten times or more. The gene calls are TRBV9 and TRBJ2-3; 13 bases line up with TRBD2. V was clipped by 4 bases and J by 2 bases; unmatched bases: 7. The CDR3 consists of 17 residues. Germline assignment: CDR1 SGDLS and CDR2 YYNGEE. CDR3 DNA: TGTGCCAGCAGCCTAGGGACTAGCGGGACCTACACAGATACGCAGTATTTT. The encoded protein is CASSLGTSGTYTDTQYF.

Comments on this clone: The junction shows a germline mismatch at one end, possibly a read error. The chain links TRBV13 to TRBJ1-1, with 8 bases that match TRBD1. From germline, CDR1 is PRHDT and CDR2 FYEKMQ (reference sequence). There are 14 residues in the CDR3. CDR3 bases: TGTGCCTGCAGGTGGGGACAGGAAAACACTGAAGCTTTCTTT. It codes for CACRWGQENTEAFF.